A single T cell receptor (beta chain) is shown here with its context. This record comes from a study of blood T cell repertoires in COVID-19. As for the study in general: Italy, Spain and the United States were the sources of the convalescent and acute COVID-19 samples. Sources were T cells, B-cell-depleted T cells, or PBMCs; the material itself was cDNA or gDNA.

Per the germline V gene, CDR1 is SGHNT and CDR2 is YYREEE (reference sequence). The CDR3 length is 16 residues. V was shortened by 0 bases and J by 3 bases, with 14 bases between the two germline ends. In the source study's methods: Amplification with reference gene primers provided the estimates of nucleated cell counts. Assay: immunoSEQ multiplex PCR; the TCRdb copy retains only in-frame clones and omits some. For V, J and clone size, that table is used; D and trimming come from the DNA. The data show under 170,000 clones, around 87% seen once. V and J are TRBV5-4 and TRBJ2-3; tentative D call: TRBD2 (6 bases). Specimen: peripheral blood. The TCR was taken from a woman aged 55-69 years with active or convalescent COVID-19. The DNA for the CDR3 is TGTGCCAGCAGCTTGGTTATTAGCGGTAGTACAGATACGCAGTATTTT. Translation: CASSLVISGSTDTQYF.